This is a list of T cell receptor beta chains from one sample in a study of blood T cell repertoires in COVID-19. Profiled with immunoSEQ multiplex PCR; TCRdb holds only in-frame clones, not every one. The table lists fewer than 200,000 clones, roughly four fifths of them singletons, with 7.7% in the top ten. The sequenced material came from peripheral blood. The receptors stem from a man aged 40-50 years who had recovered from COVID-19. Each CDR3 is given with its conserved first and last residue. A D gene is named only where the DNA matches it firmly.

v_gene,len,d_gene,j_gene,CDR3nt,CDR3aa
TRBV30,16,TRBD2,TRBJ2-7,TGTGCCTGGAGTGTAGGCGGCGGGAGGTTAACCTACGAGCAGTACTTC,CAWSVGGGRLTYEQYF
TRBV5-4,13,-,TRBJ1-1,TGTGCCAGCAGCTTGGCCGTGAACACTGAAGCTTTCTTT,CASSLAVNTEAFF
TRBV27,13,TRBD1,TRBJ1-2,TGTGCCAGCAGCCCGACAGGGGTCTATGGCTACACCTTC,CASSPTGVYGYTF
TRBV6-6,15,TRBD2,TRBJ2-4,TGTGCCAGCATTCGACTAGCGGGGGGGCCGAACATTCAGTACTTC,CASIRLAGGPNIQYF
TRBV28,13,-,TRBJ2-7,TGTGCCAGCGGCGGCAGGGGTCGTTTCGAGCAGTACTTC,CASGGRGRFEQYF
TRBV27,14,TRBD2,TRBJ2-1,TGTGCCAGCAGTTTACTAGCGGGAGCGAATGAGCAGTTCTTC,CASSLLAGANEQFF
TRBV30,14,TRBD1,TRBJ1-2,TGTGCCTGGAGTGTGGACAGGGTATTCTATGGCTACACCTTC,CAWSVDRVFYGYTF
TRBV27,14,TRBD1,TRBJ2-1,TGTGCCAGCAGTTCGGACAGGGAGGTGGGTGAGCAGTTCTTC,CASSSDREVGEQFF
TRBV6-5,13,-,TRBJ2-7,TGTGCCAGCAGTTACACGGCCCCGGGAGAGCAGTACTTC,CASSYTAPGEQYF
TRBV12-3/TRBV12-4,12,-,TRBJ2-7,TGTGCCAGCAGTTTACAGGGTTACGAGCAGTACTTC,CASSLQGYEQYF
TRBV28,13,-,TRBJ2-3,TGTGCCAGCAGTTTGCTAGCTGCAGATACGCAGTATTTT,CASSLLAADTQYF
TRBV11-2,12,-,TRBJ1-2,TGTGCCAGCAGCTTAGAAGGGAGCGGCTACACCTTC,CASSLEGSGYTF
TRBV19,13,TRBD1,TRBJ1-5,TGTGCCAGTAGTTTCACAGGGGATCAGCCCCAGCATTTT,CASSFTGDQPQHF
TRBV28,16,TRBD2,TRBJ2-7,TGTGCCAGCAGCCCGTTGGTAGCTAGCGGGAGCTACGAGCAGTACTTC,CASSPLVASGSYEQYF
TRBV7-8,14,-,TRBJ2-1,TGTGCCAGCAGCGGCTTAGCGGCCTACAATGAGCAGTTCTTC,CASSGLAAYNEQFF
TRBV28,14,TRBD2,TRBJ2-1,TGTGCCAGCAGTTTGACGGCGGGAGCGAATGAGCAGTTCTTC,CASSLTAGANEQFF